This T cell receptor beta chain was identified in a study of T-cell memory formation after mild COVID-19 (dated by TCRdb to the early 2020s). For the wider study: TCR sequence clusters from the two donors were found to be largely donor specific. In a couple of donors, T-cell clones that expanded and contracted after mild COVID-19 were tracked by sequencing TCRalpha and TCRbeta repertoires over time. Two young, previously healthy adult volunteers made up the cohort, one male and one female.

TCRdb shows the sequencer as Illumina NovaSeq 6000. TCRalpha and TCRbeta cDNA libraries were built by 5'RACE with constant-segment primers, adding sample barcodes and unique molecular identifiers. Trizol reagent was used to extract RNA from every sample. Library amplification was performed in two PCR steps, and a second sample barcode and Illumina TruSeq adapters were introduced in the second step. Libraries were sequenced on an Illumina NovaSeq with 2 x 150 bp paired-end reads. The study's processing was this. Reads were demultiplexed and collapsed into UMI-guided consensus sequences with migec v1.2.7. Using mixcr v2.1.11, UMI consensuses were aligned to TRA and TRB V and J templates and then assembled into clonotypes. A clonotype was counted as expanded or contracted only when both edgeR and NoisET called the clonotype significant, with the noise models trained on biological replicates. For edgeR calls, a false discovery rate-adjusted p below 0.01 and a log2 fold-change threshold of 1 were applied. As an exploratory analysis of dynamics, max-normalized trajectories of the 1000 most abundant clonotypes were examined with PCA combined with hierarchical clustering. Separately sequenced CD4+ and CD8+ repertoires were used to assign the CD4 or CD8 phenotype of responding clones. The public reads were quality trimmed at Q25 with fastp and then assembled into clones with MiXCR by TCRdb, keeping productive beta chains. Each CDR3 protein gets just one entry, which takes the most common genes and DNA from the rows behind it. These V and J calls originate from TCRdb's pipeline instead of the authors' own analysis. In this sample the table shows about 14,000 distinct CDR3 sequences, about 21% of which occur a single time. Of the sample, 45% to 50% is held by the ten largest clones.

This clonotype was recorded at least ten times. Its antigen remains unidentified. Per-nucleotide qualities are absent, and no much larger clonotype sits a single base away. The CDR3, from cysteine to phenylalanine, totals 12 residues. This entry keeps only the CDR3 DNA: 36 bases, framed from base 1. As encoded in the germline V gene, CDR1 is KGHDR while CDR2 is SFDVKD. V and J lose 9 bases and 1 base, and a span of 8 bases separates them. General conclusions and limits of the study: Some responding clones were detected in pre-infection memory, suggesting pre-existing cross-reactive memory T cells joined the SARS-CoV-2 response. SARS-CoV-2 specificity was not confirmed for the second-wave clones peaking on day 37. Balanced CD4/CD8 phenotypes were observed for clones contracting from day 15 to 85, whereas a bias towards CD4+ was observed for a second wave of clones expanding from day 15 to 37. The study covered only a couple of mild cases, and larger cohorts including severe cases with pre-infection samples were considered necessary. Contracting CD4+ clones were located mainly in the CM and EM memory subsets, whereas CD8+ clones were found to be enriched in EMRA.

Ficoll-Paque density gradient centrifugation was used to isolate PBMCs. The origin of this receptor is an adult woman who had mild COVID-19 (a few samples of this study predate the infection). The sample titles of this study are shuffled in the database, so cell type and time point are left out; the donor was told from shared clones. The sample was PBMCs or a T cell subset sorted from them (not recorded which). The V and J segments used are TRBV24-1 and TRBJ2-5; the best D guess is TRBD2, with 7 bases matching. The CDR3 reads CATAGAQETQYF. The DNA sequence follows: TGTGCCACCGCGGGGGCCCAAGAGACCCAGTACTTC.